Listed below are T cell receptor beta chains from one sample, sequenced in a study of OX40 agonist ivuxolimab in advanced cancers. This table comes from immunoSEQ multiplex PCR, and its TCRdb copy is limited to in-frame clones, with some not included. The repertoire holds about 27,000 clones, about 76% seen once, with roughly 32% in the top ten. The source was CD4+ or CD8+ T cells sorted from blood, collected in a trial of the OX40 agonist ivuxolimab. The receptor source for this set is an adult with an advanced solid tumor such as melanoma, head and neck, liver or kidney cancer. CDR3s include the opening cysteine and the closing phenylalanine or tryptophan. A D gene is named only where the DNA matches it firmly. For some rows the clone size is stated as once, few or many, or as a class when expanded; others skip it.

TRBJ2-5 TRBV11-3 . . CASSLGARALPGETQYF TGTGCCAGCAGCTTAGGGGCGAGGGCACTACCGGGGGAGACCCAGTACTTC
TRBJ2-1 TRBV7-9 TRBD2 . CASSLVGGGRYNEQFF TGTGCCAGCAGCTTAGTTGGCGGGGGGAGGTACAATGAGCAGTTCTTC
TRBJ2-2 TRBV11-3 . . CASSSRVAGTGELFF TGTGCCAGCAGCTCTAGGGTCGCGGGCACCGGGGAGCTGTTTTTT
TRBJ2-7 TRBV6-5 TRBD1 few CASSTSGTGEYEQYF TGTGCCAGCAGCACCTCCGGGACAGGGGAATACGAGCAGTACTTC
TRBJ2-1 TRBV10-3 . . CAITMTGEGDEQFF TGTGCCATCACCATGACAGGGGAGGGCGATGAGCAGTTCTTC
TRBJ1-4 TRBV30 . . CASDQQGDLVVGEKLFF TGTGCCTCAGACCAACAAGGGGATTTGGTTGTTGGTGAAAAACTGTTTTTT
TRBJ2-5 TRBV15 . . CATSRQLQETQYF TGTGCCACCAGCAGACAGCTACAAGAGACCCAGTACTTC
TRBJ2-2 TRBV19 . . CASSIDINLSGELFF TGTGCCAGTAGTATAGATATTAATCTGTCCGGGGAGCTGTTTTTT
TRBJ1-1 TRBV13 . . CASRRANTEAFF TGTGCCAGCCGCAGGGCGAACACTGAAGCTTTCTTT
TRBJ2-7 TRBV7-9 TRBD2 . CASSLGGGGNSYEQYF TGTGCCAGCAGCTTAGGTGGCGGGGGGAACTCCTACGAGCAGTACTTC
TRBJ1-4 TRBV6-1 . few CASSDRRSKINEKLFF TGTGCCAGCAGTGACCGGCGAAGTAAGATTAATGAAAAACTGTTTTTT
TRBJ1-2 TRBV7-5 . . CARRRTGGFDGYTF TGTGCCAGAAGGAGGACAGGGGGTTTTGACGGCTACACCTTC
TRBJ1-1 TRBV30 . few CAWSYTDTEAFF TGTGCCTGGAGCTACACGGACACTGAAGCTTTCTTT
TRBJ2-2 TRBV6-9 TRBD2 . CASRAGANTGELFF TGTGCCAGCAGGGCGGGGGCGAACACCGGGGAGCTGTTTTTT
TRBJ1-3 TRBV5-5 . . CASSASPGTEGNTIYF TGTGCCAGCAGTGCATCTCCCGGGACGGAGGGAAACACCATATATTTT
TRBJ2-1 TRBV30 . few CAWSVGVDPGLIEQFF TGTGCCTGGAGTGTCGGGGTGGACCCCGGGTTGATTGAGCAGTTCTTC
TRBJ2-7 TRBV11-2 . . CASSSGTGPFMFEQYF TGTGCCAGCAGTAGTGGCACGGGACCCTTTATGTTTGAGCAGTACTTC
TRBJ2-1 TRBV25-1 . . CASTSGQGYNEQFF TGTGCCAGCACCTCGGGACAAGGGTACAATGAGCAGTTCTTC
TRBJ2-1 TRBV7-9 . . CASSAPLPPGNEQFF TGTGCCAGCAGCGCACCCCTTCCTCCGGGCAATGAGCAGTTCTTC
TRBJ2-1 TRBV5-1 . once CASYRGYNEQFF TGCGCCAGCTATAGAGGGTACAATGAGCAGTTCTTC
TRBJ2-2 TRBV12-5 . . CASGRSDRLLSTGELFF TGTGCTAGTGGCCGATCGGACAGACTATTAAGCACCGGGGAGCTGTTTTTT
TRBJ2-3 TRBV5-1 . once CASSLWGGDSTDTQYF TGCGCCAGCAGCTTGTGGGGCGGGGACAGCACAGATACGCAGTATTTT
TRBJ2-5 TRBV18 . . CASSPTAKETQYF TGTGCCAGCTCACCGACAGCCAAGGAGACCCAGTACTTC
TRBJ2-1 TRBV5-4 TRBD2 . CASSSGEGSYNEQFF TGTGCCAGCAGCTCGGGGGAGGGGTCCTACAATGAGCAGTTCTTC
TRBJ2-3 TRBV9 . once CASSAGDTQYF TGTGCCAGCAGCGCAGGGGATACGCAGTATTTT
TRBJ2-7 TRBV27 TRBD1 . CASKPERTGAYEQYF TGTGCCAGCAAACCGGAACGGACAGGGGCCTACGAGCAGTACTTC
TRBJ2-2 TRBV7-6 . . CASSLGGLGGTGELFF TGTGCCAGCAGCTTAGGGGGGCTGGGTGGCACCGGGGAGCTGTTTTTT
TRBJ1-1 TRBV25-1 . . CASRAEGGTEAFF TGTGCCAGCAGGGCGGAAGGGGGCACTGAAGCTTTCTTT